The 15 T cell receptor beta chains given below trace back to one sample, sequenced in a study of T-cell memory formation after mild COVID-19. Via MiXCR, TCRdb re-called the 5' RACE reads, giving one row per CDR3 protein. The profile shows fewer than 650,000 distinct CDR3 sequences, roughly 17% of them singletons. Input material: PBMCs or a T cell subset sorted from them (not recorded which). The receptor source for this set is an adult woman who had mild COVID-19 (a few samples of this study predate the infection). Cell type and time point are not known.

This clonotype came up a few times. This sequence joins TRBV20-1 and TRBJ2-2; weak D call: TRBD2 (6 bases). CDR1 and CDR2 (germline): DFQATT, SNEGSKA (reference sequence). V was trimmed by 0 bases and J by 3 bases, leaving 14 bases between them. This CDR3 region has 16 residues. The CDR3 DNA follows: TGCAGTGCTAGAGATCGGAGGGTAGGGCACACCGGGGAGCTGTTTTTT. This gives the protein CSARDRRVGHTGELFF.

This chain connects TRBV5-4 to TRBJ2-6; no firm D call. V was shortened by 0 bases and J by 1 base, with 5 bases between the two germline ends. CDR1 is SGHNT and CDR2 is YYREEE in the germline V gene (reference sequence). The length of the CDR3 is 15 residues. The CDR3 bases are TGTGCCAGCAGCTTGGTCCTTTCTGGGGCCAACGTCCTGACTTTC. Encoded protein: CASSLVLSGANVLTF.

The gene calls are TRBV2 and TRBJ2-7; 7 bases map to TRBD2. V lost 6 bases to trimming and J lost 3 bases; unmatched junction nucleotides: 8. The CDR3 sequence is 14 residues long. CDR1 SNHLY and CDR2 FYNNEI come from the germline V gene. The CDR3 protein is CASRGRGVLYEQYF. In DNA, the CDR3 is TGTGCCAGCAGGGGTCGGGGGGTCCTCTACGAGCAGTACTTC.

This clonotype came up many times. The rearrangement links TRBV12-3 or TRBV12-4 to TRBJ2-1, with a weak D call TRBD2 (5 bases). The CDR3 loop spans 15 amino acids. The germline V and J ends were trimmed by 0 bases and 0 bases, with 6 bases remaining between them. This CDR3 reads CASSLADSSYNEQFF. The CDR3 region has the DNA TGTGCCAGCAGTTTAGCGGACTCCTCCTACAATGAGCAGTTCTTC.

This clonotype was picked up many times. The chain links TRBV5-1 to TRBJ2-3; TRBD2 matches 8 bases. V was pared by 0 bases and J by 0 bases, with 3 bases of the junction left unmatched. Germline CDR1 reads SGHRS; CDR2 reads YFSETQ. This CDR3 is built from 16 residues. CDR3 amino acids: CASSLGSSGSTDTQYF. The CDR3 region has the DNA TGCGCCAGCAGCTTGGGGTCTAGCGGGAGCACAGATACGCAGTATTTT.

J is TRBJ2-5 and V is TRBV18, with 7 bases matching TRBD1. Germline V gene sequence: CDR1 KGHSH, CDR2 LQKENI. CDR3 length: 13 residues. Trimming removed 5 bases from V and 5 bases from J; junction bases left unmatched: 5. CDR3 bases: TGTGCCAGCTCAGCAACAGGGGCCGAGACCCAGTACTTC. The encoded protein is CASSATGAETQYF. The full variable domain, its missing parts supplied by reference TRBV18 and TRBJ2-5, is NAGVMQNPRHLVRRRGQEARLRCSPMKGHSHVYWYRQLPEEGLKFMVYLQKENIIDESGMPKERFSAEFPKEGPSILRIQQVVRGDSAAYFCASSATGAETQYFGPGTRLLVL.

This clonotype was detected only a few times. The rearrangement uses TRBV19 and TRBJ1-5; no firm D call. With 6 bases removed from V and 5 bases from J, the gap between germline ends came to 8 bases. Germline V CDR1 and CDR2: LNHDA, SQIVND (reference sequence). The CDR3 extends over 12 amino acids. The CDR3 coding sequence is TGTGCCAGTAGCAGAGCGTATCAGCCCCAGCATTTT. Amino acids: CASSRAYQPQHF.

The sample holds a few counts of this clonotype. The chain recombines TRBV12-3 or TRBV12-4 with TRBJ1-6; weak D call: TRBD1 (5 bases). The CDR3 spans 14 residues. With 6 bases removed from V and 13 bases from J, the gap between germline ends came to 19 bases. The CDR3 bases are TGTGCCAGCAGCAGGGACGGGCCGGTGGGGCCCCTCCACTTT. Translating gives CASSRDGPVGPLHF.

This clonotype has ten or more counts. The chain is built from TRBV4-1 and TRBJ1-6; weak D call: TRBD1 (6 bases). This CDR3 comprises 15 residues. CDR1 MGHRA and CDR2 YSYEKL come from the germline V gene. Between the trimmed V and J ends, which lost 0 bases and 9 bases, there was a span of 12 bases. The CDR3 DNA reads TGCGCCAGCAGCCAAGATAGACAGGCTGGTTCACCCCTCCACTTT. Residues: CASSQDRQAGSPLHF.

The CDR3 loop reads CASSRDRGVEQYF. In DNA, the CDR3 is TGCGCCAGCAGCCGGGACAGGGGAGTCGAGCAGTACTTC. This chain uses TRBV5-1 with TRBJ2-7, with 10 positions matching TRBD1. The CDR3 runs to 13 residues. The junction had 4 bases not matched to a gene; V was cut back by 4 bases and J by 6 bases. CDR1 and CDR2 (germline): SGHRS, YFSETQ. The whole variable domain, remainder taken from reference TRBV5-1 and TRBJ2-7, is KAGVTQTPRYLIKTRGQQVTLSCSPISGHRSVSWYQQTPGQGLQFLFEYFSETQRNKGNFPGRFSGRQFSNSRSEMNVSTLELGDSALYLCASSRDRGVEQYFGPGTRLTVT.

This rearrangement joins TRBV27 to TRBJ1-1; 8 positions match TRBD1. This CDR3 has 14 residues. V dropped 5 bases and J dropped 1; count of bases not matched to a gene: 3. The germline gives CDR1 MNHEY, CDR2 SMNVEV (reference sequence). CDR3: CASSIQGGNTEAFF. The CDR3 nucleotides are TGTGCCAGCAGTATACAGGGGGGGAACACTGAAGCTTTCTTT.

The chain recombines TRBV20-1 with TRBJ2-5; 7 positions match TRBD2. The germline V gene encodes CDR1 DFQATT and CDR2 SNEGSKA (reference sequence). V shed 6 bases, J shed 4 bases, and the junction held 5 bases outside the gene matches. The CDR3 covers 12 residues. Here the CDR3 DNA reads TGCAGTGCAAAGCGGGGCGGAGAGACCCAGTACTTC. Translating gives CSAKRGGETQYF.

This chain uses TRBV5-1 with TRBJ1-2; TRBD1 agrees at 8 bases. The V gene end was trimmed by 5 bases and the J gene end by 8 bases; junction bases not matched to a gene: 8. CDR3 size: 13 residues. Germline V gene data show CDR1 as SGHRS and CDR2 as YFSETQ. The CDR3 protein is CASSQDPGGGYTF. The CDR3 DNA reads TGCGCCAGCAGTCAGGATCCAGGGGGCGGCTACACCTTC.

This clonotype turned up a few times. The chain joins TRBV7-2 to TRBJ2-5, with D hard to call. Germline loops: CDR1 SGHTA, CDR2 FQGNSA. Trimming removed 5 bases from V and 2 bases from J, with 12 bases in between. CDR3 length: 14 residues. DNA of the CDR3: TGTGCCAGCAGCCCCCGATGGGGACAAGAGACCCAGTACTTC. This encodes CASSPRWGQETQYF.

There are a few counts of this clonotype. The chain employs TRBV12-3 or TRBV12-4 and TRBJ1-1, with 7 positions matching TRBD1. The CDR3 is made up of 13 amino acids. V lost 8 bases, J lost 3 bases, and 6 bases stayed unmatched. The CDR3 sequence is CASRGGRYTEAFF. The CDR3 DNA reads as TGTGCCAGCCGAGGGGGCCGGTACACTGAAGCTTTCTTT.